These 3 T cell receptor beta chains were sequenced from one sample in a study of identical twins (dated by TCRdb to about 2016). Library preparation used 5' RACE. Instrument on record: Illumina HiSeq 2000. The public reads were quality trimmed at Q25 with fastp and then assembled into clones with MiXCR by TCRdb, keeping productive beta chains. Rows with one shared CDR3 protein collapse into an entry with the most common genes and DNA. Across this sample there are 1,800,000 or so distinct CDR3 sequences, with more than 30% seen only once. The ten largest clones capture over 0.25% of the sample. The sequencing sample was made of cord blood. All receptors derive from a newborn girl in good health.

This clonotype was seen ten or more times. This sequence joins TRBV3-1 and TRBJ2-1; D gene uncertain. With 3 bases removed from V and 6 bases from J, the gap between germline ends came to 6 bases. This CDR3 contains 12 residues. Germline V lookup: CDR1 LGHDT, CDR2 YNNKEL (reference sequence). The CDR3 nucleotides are TGTGCCAGCAGCCATCTAGGCAATGAGCAGTTCTTC. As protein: CASSHLGNEQFF.

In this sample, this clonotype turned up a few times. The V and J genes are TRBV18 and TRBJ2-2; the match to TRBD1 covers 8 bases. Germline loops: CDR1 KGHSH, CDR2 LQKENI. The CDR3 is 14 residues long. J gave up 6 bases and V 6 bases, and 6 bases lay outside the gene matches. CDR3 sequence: CASSSAGGPGELFF. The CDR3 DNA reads TGTGCCAGCTCGTCTGCAGGGGGCCCCGGGGAGCTGTTTTTT.

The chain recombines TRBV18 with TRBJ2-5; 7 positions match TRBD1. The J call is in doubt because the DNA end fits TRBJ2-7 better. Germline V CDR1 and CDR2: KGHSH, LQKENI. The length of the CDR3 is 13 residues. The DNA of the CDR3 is TGTGCCAGCTCACGGGGACAGCTCTACGAGCAGTACTTC. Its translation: CASSRGQLYEQYF.